This section outlines one T cell receptor beta chain sequence together with its context. Its antigen is not known. This entry comes from a study of T-cell memory formation after mild COVID-19. The CDR3 extends over 17 amino acids. Germline-derived CDR1 and CDR2 are SEHNR and FQNEAQ (reference sequence). J gave up 0 bases and V 3 bases, and 5 bases lay outside the gene matches. In TCRdb, the 5' RACE reads were re-called with MiXCR into one record per CDR3 protein. The sample has around 100,000 distinct CDR3 sequences, about a fifth seen once; the top ten hold roughly 40%. General study findings and limits: Second-wave clones peaking on day 37 lacked confirmed SARS-CoV-2 specificity. Among contracting clones, CD4+ were mainly CM/EM and CD8+ enriched in EMRA.

The gene calls are TRBV7-9 and TRBJ2-6; 7 positions agree with TRBD1. The TCR comes from a man between 18 and 35 years old who had mild COVID-19 (a few samples of this study predate the infection). Cell type and time point are not known. The sequenced sample was PBMCs or a T cell subset sorted from them (not recorded which). The CDR3 loop reads CASSLGTASSGANVLTF. The CDR3 nucleotides read TGTGCCAGCAGCTTGGGGACAGCAAGCTCTGGGGCCAACGTCCTGACTTTC.